The next 4 T cell receptor beta chains were all read from a single sample in a study of T cell repertoires in cytomegalovirus infection. TCRdb reprocessed the reads with MiXCR, giving one entry per CDR3 protein. The sample lists about 890,000 distinct CDR3 sequences, approximately 32% occurring once. Their antigen targets remain unknown. The input for sequencing was cultured CD8+ T cells from PBMCs, taken from culture after CMV antigen stimulation. All receptors come from a human donor in good health (CMV status not recorded). Some clones in this sample may be carry-over from other donors' samples.

V gene TRBV15 combines with J gene TRBJ1-5; the D is unclear. This CDR3 spans 19 amino acids. CDR1 and CDR2 (germline): LNHNV, YYDKDF (reference sequence). Trimming took 5 bases from V and 1 from J, leaving 24 bases between them. DNA for the CDR3: TGTGCCACCAGCCACTTCGGGTGGCAGGACCACGCAAGCAATCAGCCCCAGCATTTT. Its protein is CATSHFGWQDHASNQPQHF. The full variable domain, completed using reference TRBV15 and TRBJ1-5, is DAMVIQNPRYQVTQFGKPVTLSCSQTLNHNVMYWYQQKSSQAPKLLFHYYDKDFNNEADTPDNFQSRRPNTSFCFLDIRSPGLGDTAMYLCATSHFGWQDHASNQPQHFGDGTRLSIL.

In its sample, this clonotype was seen a few times. CDR3 loop: CASSQGRGGNTEAFF. CDR3 DNA: TGCGCCAGCAGCCAAGGCCGGGGCGGGAACACTGAAGCTTTCTTT. The chain combines TRBV4-1 with TRBJ1-1; a possible D gene is TRBD1 (5 bases). The germline gives CDR1 MGHRA, CDR2 YSYEKL. This CDR3 region has 15 residues. Trimming took 1 base from V and 1 from J, leaving 10 bases between them.

This CDR3 is CASSASGTSGGARQFYNEQFF. The CDR3 DNA is TGTGCCAGCAGTGCCTCCGGGACTAGCGGGGGGGCCAGGCAATTCTACAATGAGCAGTTCTTC. V usage is TRBV6-5 and J usage is TRBJ2-1, with TRBD2 matching over 16 bases. The CDR3 has 21 amino acids. In germline, CDR1 is MNHEY, CDR2 SVGAGI. V was clipped by 5 bases and J by 3 bases; unmatched bases: 16.

This chain uses TRBV5-4 with TRBJ2-1; D not certain. The V end was cut by 4 bases, the J end by 7 bases, with 6 bases between. Looked up from germline, CDR1 is SGHNT and CDR2 is YYREEE (reference sequence). CDR3 length: 11 residues. Here the CDR3 DNA reads TGTGCCAGCAGCGTTAGGAATGAGCAGTTCTTC. It translates to CASSVRNEQFF.